This T cell receptor (beta chain) was sequenced during a study of long-term antiretroviral therapy in people with HIV (dated by TCRdb to between 2020 and 2023). Regarding the study in general: Collection of the earliest samples took place about a decade ahead of the 2015 WHO recommendation for immediate ART, at a time when ART was typically delayed until CD4 counts fell. A retrospective serial study tested whether changes in peripheral blood TRB repertoire composition and diversity were associated with ART initiation and durable HIV suppression. From some 28 adults with confirmed HIV infection, the cohort provided some 200 cryopreserved PBMC samples, gathered serially across a mean of approximately six years (range 1-12). Of the approximately 28 participants with HIV, roughly twelve were female. No cross-contamination during QIAcube processing was shown when test extractions of a monoclonal T-cell line were performed alongside 30 to 40 polyclonal samples.

Of note for this clone: No cognate antigen has been identified for it. Nothing much larger sits one base from this clone, and base qualities are not available.

Participants were included only if at least one PBMC sample before ART initiation and at least two post-ART samples were available. Every participant with HIV received treatment in the United States of America. Before DNA extraction, cryopreserved samples of about 0.9-11 million PBMC were thawed and then washed. At the time of the earliest PBMC sample, participants with HIV were aged between about 20 and 60 years. Per participant, PBMC samples came from 1-4 timepoints prior to ART initiation and 2-8 timepoints following ART initiation, for a median of 7 samples. For every participant, serial HIV viral load, CD4+ T-cell count, ART history and demographic data were obtained. A Qiagen kit on a QIAcube was used to extract genomic DNA from unsorted PBMC, with samples processed in batches of 12. The immunoSEQ hsTCRB v3.0 assay was used at survey level resolution to sequence the TRB variable region. The targeted TRB sequencing depth was roughly 40,000-50,000 T-cell genomes per sample. TRB libraries were pooled and sequenced on an Illumina MiSeq using a v3 150-cycle kit. As for how the authors treated the data: Repertoire analysis was performed in R inside a reproducible Nextflow workflow that covered QC, data transformation and analysis. LymphoSeq2, an R package for exploring AIRR-Seq data, was used to implement custom analyses. Several samples that yielded fewer than 5000 total TRB sequences were excluded, so that about 200 HIV repertoires were analyzed. Of the 188 retained HIV repertoires, about 61 were collected before and 120 to 130 after ART initiation. Repertoires were downsampled to 5000 TRB nucleotide sequences, and summary statistics were averaged over 100 downsampling iterations. Only TRB sequences with CDR3 regions of at least seven amino acids were retained for analysis. Diversity was measured with a Shannon entropy-derived clonality score and the Gini coefficient. In the repertoire networks, any two of the top 5000 CDR3 amino acid sequences were linked whenever the two sequences differed by an edit distance of one. For TRB CDR3 amino acid sequences, antigen specificity groups and MHC restriction were predicted with GLIPH2. To flag known associations with CMV, EBV, HIV or tissue antigens, CDR3 amino acid sequences were compared against VDJdb and McPAS-TCR. Pre-ART, post-ART and control groups were compared with Wilcoxon signed-rank tests and Holm-Bonferroni correction. Here the immuneACCESS table is served through TCRdb, limited to in-frame sequences with V and J called. Missing clones are a known gap in these copies; in checked studies unresolved V genes cover under half, and the rest lacks a known reason. V and J calls and clone size are given by that table; D and trimming were obtained from the DNA. Across this sample there are about 25,000 clones, with 83% seen only once. The ten top clones hold roughly 5.5% of the sample.

CDR1 and CDR2 were assigned from the germline V gene as MNHEY and SVGAGI. The CDR3 covers 15 residues, taking in both the cysteine and the phenylalanine. Only the CDR3 part of the read is kept: 45 bases, read in frame from the first base. V lost 6 bases and J lost 0 bases; the stretch between them is 12 bases long. Results the study describes overall, beyond this receptor: At every time point, the repertoire was dominated by expanded TRB clones first identified before ART initiation, although this dominance fluctuated and, in many PLHIV, declined after ART. Because PBMC availability was limited, only the TCR beta chain was sequenced, with no alpha chain pairing. No data were available on ART adherence, viral resistance or therapy changes, limiting inferences about post-ART repertoire changes. Narrower CDR3 length ranges were observed in HIV repertoires than in controls, and an antigen-experienced repertoire with only a slight naive shift after ART was suggested by the network structure. The samples span the years 2004 to 2017, and the ART regimens used at that time may not be as effective as current regimens. Starting ART was linked to a significant rise in TRB diversity, yet even after long-term ART the diversity remained significantly lower than in transplant donor controls. Unsorted PBMC were profiled instead of sorted CD4+ and CD8+ T cells because pre-ART samples had limited cell numbers.

The receptor was isolated from a man aged 18 to 29 with HIV. The sequencing used unsorted PBMCs, collected 3 years after starting antiretroviral therapy. The sequence links TRBV6-5 to TRBJ1-5; the D gene assignment is ambiguous. This receptor carries the CDR3 CASSYRPLSNQPQHF. In nucleotides, the sequence is TGTGCCAGCAGCTACCGCCCCCTTAGCAATCAGCCCCAGCATTTT.